This T cell receptor (beta chain) was recorded in a study of cytomegalovirus exposure and HLA in healthy donors. This CDR3 contains 15 residues. The ends lost 6 bases at V and 0 bases at J; junction bases unmatched: 5. Germline CDR1 reads MNHEY; CDR2 reads SVGAGI. PCR involved 60 Vbeta and 13 Jbeta primers. Sequencing used immunoSEQ multiplex PCR; TCRdb keeps in-frame clones, though not all of them. Of around 78,000 clones in the sample, about three quarters were seen once. This TCR derives from a woman aged 40 to 50 in good health and CMV-seropositive. The sequenced sample was PBMCs. This chain uses TRBV6-5 with TRBJ1-3; 7 bases map to TRBD1. CDR3: CASRQGRTSGNTIYF. The CDR3 coding sequence is TGTGCCAGCAGACAGGGGAGGACCTCTGGAAACACCATATATTTT.